Listed below are T cell receptor beta chains from one sample, sequenced in a study of blood T cell repertoires in COVID-19. The repertoire was sequenced with immunoSEQ multiplex PCR; TCRdb's copy has only in-frame clones and lacks some. The sample shows under 70,000 clones, about 86% of them seen only once. The sequencing input was peripheral blood. The receptor source for this set is a woman in her sixties with COVID-19, enrolled during active disease. The CDR3 runs from the conserved cysteine through the conserved F or W. D genes are given only for firm matches. Rows give clone size only sometimes, using once, few, many, or a class for an expanded clone.

D gene | J gene | V gene | clone size | CDR3 protein | CDR3 DNA
TRBD1 | TRBJ1-4 | TRBV27 | NA | CASSLRDRGPNEKLFF | TGTGCCAGCAGTTTACGGGACAGGGGGCCTAATGAAAAACTGTTTTTT
TRBD1 | TRBJ2-7 | TRBV11-2 | few | CASSPGQGTSYEQYF | TGTGCCAGCAGCCCAGGACAGGGGACCTCCTACGAGCAGTACTTC
TRBD2 | TRBJ2-3 | TRBV3-1/TRBV3-2 | NA | CASSRRLAGGGDTQYF | TGTGCCAGCAGTCGCAGACTAGCGGGAGGGGGAGATACGCAGTATTTT
NA | TRBJ2-1 | TRBV6-4 | NA | CASSEAGGSSTNEQFF | TGTGCCAGCAGTGAAGCTGGGGGCTCCTCGACCAATGAGCAGTTCTTC
NA | TRBJ2-7 | TRBV15 | NA | CATSRPSPFSYEQYF | TGTGCCACCAGCAGGCCAAGCCCTTTCTCCTACGAGCAGTACTTC
TRBD1 | TRBJ1-6 | TRBV27 | NA | CASTSPGQGNSPLHF | TGTGCCAGCACCTCCCCGGGACAGGGGAATTCACCCCTCCACTTT
TRBD2 | TRBJ2-1 | TRBV20-1 | NA | CSASPLASGYNEQFF | TGCAGTGCTAGTCCGTTAGCTAGCGGCTACAATGAGCAGTTCTTC
NA | TRBJ1-1 | TRBV4-2 | few | CASSQVRGQGPAMNTEAFF | TGTGCCAGCAGCCAAGTTAGAGGACAAGGACCCGCCATGAACACTGAAGCTTTCTTT
TRBD2 | TRBJ2-7 | TRBV7-2 | NA | CASSLGVGREADF | TGTGCCAGCAGCTTAGGGGTGGGGAGGGAGGCGGACTTC
NA | TRBJ2-2 | TRBV9 | NA | CASSTPQQGGDTGELFF | TGTGCCAGCAGCACACCCCAACAGGGGGGGGACACCGGGGAGCTGTTTTTT
TRBD2 | TRBJ2-1 | TRBV19 | NA | CASTMRGLAGDEQFF | TGTGCCAGTACAATGAGGGGACTAGCGGGAGATGAGCAGTTCTTC
NA | TRBJ1-2 | TRBV9 | NA | CASQGHTQGNYGYTF | TGTGCCAGTCAGGGACACACTCAGGGGAACTATGGCTACACCTTC
NA | TRBJ2-7 | TRBV3-1/TRBV3-2 | NA | CASSQHRDSYEQYF | TGTGCCAGCAGCCAACATCGGGACTCCTACGAGCAGTACTTC
NA | TRBJ2-7 | TRBV5-4 | NA | CASSLSGRTYEQYF | TGTGCCAGCAGCTTATCAGGCAGAACCTACGAGCAGTACTTC
NA | TRBJ1-2 | TRBV18 | NA | CASSPPTGKPYGYTF | TGTGCCAGCTCACCACCGACAGGCAAACCCTATGGCTACACCTTC
TRBD2 | TRBJ2-3 | TRBV9 | NA | CASSVGAAGAPLETQYF | TGTGCCAGCAGCGTAGGGGCGGCGGGAGCCCCACTGGAGACGCAGTATTTT
NA | TRBJ1-1 | TRBV5-5 | NA | CASTLNTEAFF | TGTGCCAGCACCTTGAACACTGAAGCTTTCTTT
NA | TRBJ2-3 | TRBV7-9 | NA | CASSLDREFTDTQYF | TGTGCCAGCAGCTTAGACCGGGAGTTCACAGATACGCAGTATTTT
NA | TRBJ1-2 | TRBV19 | few | CASSIAGVGYTF | TGTGCCAGTAGTATTGCCGGGGTGGGCTACACCTTC
NA | TRBJ1-5 | TRBV27 | NA | CATAGFAGEDQPQHF | TGTGCCACAGCCGGCTTTGCGGGAGAGGATCAGCCCCAGCATTTT
TRBD1 | TRBJ2-5 | TRBV4-1 | NA | CASSRLQGYQETQYF | TGCGCCAGCAGCCGACTACAGGGGTATCAAGAGACCCAGTACTTC
TRBD2 | TRBJ2-3 | TRBV11-2 | NA | CASSPSLAGTDTQYF | TGTGCCAGCAGCCCTAGTCTAGCGGGCACAGATACGCAGTATTTT
NA | TRBJ2-1 | TRBV5-4 | NA | CASSSNRAYNEQFF | TGTGCCAGCAGCTCCAACAGAGCCTACAATGAGCAGTTCTTC
TRBD1 | TRBJ1-4 | TRBV9 | once | CASSLGPGGYSATNEKLFF | TGTGCCAGCAGCCTGGGGCCAGGGGGATACTCCGCAACTAATGAAAAACTGTTTTTT
NA | TRBJ1-1 | TRBV30 | NA | CAWSVGGPLEAFF | TGTGCCTGGAGTGTAGGAGGGCCCCTCGAAGCTTTCTTT
TRBD2 | TRBJ2-1 | TRBV19 | NA | CASSIASGKSLLGNEQFF | TGTGCCAGTAGTATAGCTAGCGGGAAAAGTCTCCTCGGCAATGAGCAGTTCTTC
TRBD1 | TRBJ1-5 | TRBV19 | NA | CASSPGTAGNQPQHF | TGTGCCAGTAGTCCAGGGACAGCAGGTAATCAGCCCCAGCATTTT
NA | TRBJ2-7 | TRBV28 | NA | CASNPSGRNQYEQYF | TGTGCCAGCAACCCGAGTGGGAGGAATCAATACGAGCAGTACTTC
NA | TRBJ1-6 | TRBV4-1 | NA | CASSLIFINSPLHF | TGCGCCAGCAGCCTAATCTTTATAAATTCACCCCTCCACTTT
TRBD1 | TRBJ1-5 | TRBV6-6 | NA | CASSYSNRGSNQPQHF | TGTGCCAGCAGTTACTCGAACAGGGGTAGCAATCAGCCCCAGCATTTT
TRBD1 | TRBJ1-3 | TRBV5-1 | few | CASSLAGTGNSGNTIYF | TGCGCCAGCAGCTTGGCCGGGACAGGGAACTCTGGAAACACCATATATTTT
TRBD1 | TRBJ1-2 | TRBV7-8 | NA | CASSPTRQGFGDGYTF | TGTGCCAGCAGCCCCACGCGACAGGGGTTTGGCGATGGCTACACCTTC
TRBD1 | TRBJ1-6 | TRBV28 | NA | CGAGTAYNSPLHF | TGTGGGGCTGGGACAGCTTATAATTCACCCCTCCACTTT
TRBD1 | TRBJ2-1 | TRBV2 | NA | CASSRGTGRDEQFF | TGTGCCAGCAGTCGCGGGACAGGGAGGGATGAGCAGTTCTTC
NA | TRBJ1-5 | TRBV19 | NA | CASTRRGQIQPQHF | TGTGCCAGTACCAGAAGGGGACAAATTCAGCCCCAGCATTTT
NA | TRBJ1-2 | TRBV5-1 | NA | CASSASGGDYGYTF | TGCGCCAGCAGCGCCTCCGGAGGAGACTATGGCTACACCTTC
TRBD2 | TRBJ2-5 | TRBV5-1 | NA | CARSLALSGREETQYF | TGCGCCCGCAGCTTGGCGCTTAGCGGGAGGGAAGAGACCCAGTACTTC
NA | TRBJ2-6 | TRBV6-5 | NA | CASSVSISGANVLTF | TGTGCCAGCAGCGTATCTATCTCTGGGGCCAACGTCCTGACTTTC
NA | TRBJ1-5 | TRBV28 | NA | CASSLVRERQPQHF | TGTGCCAGCAGTTTAGTCAGGGAACGGCAGCCCCAGCATTTT
TRBD1 | TRBJ1-1 | TRBV10-3 | NA | CAISPRGTGDTEAFF | TGTGCCATCAGCCCCCGCGGGACAGGGGACACTGAAGCTTTCTTT
NA | TRBJ2-3 | TRBV27 | NA | CASSFRGNGRGTDTQYF | TGTGCCAGCAGTTTTCGAGGGAATGGGAGGGGGACAGATACGCAGTATTTT
NA | TRBJ1-5 | TRBV18 | NA | CASSPIMAGPFNQPQHF | TGTGCCAGCTCACCAATTATGGCAGGGCCCTTCAATCAGCCCCAGCATTTT